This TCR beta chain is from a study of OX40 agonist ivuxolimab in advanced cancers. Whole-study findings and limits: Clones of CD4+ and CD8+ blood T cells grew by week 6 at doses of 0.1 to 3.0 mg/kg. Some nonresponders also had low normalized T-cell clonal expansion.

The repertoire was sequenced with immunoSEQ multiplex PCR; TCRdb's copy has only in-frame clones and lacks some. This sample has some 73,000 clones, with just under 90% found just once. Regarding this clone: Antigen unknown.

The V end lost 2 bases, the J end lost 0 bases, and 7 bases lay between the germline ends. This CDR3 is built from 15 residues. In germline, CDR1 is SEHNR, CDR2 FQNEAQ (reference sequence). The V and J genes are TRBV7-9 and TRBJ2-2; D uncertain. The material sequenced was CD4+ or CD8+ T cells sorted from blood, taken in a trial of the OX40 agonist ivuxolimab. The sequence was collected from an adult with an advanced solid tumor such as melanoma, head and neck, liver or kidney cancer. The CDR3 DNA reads TGTGCCAGCAGCTTAATTACAGCGAACACCGGGGAGCTGTTTTTT. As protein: CASSLITANTGELFF. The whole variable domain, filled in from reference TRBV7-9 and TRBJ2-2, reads DTGVSQNPRHKITKRGQNVTFRCDPISEHNRLYWYRQTLGQGPEFLTYFQNEAQLEKSRLLSDRFSAERPKGSFSTLEIQRTEQGDSAMYLCASSLITANTGELFFGEGSRLTVL.